This paragraph reports one T cell receptor beta chain. What it binds is not known. The data derive from a study of regulatory T cells in long-lasting Graves disease. The time point: persistent/refractory GD, antithyroid drugs over 5 years with positive TRAb. RNA isolated from PBMCs was used to make the TCR library. Study-wide points: Persistent disease was associated with favored TRBV28 usage and with favored use of TRBJ1-2 and TRBJ2-5.

CDR3 regions were amplified by Arm-PCR using iRepertoire HTBI primers to build TCR beta libraries. TCRdb reprocessed the multiplex PCR reads via MiXCR and lists one record per CDR3 protein. The table lists under 500,000 distinct CDR3 sequences, less than 25% of them singletons. Germline CDR1 is DFQATT and CDR2 is SNEGSKA (reference sequence). The CDR3 runs to 13 residues. The V end was cut by 6 bases, the J end by 7 bases, with 19 bases between. This chain joins TRBV20-1 and TRBJ2-7, with a possible D match to TRBD1 (6 bases). The sequencing used peripheral blood mononuclear cells (PBMCs), collected when the disease was refractory, from a patient treated with antithyroid drugs. The clonotype was recovered from a female donor with Graves disease. CDR3 in amino acids: CSARGTKPWEQYF. CDR3 bases: TGCAGTGCGAGGGGGACCAAGCCCTGGGAGCAGTACTTC.